The clone carrying this TCR beta chain showed up just a few times. The data derive from a study of cytomegalovirus exposure and HLA in healthy donors. In the PCR, 60 Vbeta and 13 Jbeta primers were used. Assay: immunoSEQ multiplex PCR; the TCRdb copy retains only in-frame clones and omits some. This sample carries about 140,000 clones, over 60% of them seen once, and the ten largest clones take 5.5% to 7.5%. The receptor was isolated from a woman aged 55-70 years in good health and CMV-seronegative. Sequencing was carried out using PBMCs.

CDR3 bases: TGTGCCAGCAGTGACGGAGGCATTGGGGGGGAGCTGTTTTTT. Translation gives CASSDGGIGGELFF. This rearrangement joins TRBV6-6 to TRBJ2-2, with D perhaps matching TRBD2 (5 bases). Germline lookup yields CDR1 MNHNY and CDR2 SVGAGI (reference sequence). CDR3 length: 14 amino acids. The ends were cut back, 5 bases at V and 8 bases at J, with 15 bases in the middle.